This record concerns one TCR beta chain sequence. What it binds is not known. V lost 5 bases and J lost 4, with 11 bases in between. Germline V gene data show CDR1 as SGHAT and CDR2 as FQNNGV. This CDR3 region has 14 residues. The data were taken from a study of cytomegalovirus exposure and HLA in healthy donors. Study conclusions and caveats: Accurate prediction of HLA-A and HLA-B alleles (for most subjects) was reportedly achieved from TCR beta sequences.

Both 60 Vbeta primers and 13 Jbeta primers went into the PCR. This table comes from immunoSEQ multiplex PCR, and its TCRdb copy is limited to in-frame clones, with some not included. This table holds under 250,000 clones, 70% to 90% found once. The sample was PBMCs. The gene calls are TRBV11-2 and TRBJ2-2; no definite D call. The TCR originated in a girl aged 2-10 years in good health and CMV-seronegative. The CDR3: CASSPVRSTGELFF. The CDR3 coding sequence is TGTGCCAGCAGCCCCGTGAGATCCACCGGGGAGCTGTTTTTT.